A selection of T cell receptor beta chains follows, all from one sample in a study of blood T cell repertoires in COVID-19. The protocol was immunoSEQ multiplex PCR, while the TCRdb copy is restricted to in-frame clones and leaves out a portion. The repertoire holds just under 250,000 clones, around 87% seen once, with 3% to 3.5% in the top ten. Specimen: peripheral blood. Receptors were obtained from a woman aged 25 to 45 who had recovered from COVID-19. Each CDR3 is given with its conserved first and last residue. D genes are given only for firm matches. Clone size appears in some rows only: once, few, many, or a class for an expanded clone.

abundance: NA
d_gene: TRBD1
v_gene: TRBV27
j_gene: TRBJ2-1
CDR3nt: TGTGCCAGCACCGACGCAGGGGGAATTAGGAATGAGCAGTTCTTC
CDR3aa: CASTDAGGIRNEQFF

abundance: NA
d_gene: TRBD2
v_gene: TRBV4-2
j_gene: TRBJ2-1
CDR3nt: TGTGCCAGCAGCCAAGATCAAGTAGCGGGCTACAATGAGCAGTTCTTC
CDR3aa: CASSQDQVAGYNEQFF

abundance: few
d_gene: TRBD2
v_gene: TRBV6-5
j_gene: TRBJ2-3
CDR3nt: TGTGCCAGCAAGACTAGCGGAGATACGCAGTATTTT
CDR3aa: CASKTSGDTQYF

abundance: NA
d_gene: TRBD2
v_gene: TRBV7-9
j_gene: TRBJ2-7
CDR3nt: TGTGCCAGCAGCCCGCGGGGGGGCGTTTACGAGCAGTACTTC
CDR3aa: CASSPRGGVYEQYF

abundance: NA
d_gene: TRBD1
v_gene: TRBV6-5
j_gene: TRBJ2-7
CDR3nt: TGTGCCAGCAATAGACAGGGGCTTTACGAGCAGTACTTC
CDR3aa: CASNRQGLYEQYF

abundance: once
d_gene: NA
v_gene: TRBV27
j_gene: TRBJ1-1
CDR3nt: TGTGCCAGCAGTTTAATTAATCCGACAGGTATGAACACTGAAGCTTTCTTT
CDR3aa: CASSLINPTGMNTEAFF

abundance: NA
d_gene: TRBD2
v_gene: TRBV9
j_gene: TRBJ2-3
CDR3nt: TGTGCCAGCAGCGCTAGCCTAGCGGAAGACACAGATACGCAGTATTTT
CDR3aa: CASSASLAEDTDTQYF

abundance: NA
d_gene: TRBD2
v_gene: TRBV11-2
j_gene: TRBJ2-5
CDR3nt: TGTGCCAGCAGCTTTAGCGGGGGCAGGGAGACCCAGTACTTC
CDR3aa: CASSFSGGRETQYF

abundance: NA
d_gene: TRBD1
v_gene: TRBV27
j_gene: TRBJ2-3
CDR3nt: TGTGCCAGTGGGATGGACAGGGGAGCGGAAGATACGCAGTATTTT
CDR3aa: CASGMDRGAEDTQYF

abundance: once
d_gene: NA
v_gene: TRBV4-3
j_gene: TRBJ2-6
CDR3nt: TGCGCCAGCAGCCAAGAGGTCTTTAGAGGGGGAGCTGGGGCCAACGTCCTGACTTTC
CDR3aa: CASSQEVFRGGAGANVLTF

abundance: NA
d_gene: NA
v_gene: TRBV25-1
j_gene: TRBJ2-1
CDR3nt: TGTGCCAGCAGTGAACACAGGGAATTACCTCCCAGTGAGCAGTTCTTC
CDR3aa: CASSEHRELPPSEQFF

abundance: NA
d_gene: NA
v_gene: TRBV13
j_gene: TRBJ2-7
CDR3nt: TGTGCCAGCAGCTTAGGTCACGGGGTCGAGCAGTACTTC
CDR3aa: CASSLGHGVEQYF

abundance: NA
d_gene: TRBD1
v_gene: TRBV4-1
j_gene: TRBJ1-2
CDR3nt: TGCGCCAGCAGCTTCCCGGGACAGAGATATGATATCTATGGCTACACCTTC
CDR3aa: CASSFPGQRYDIYGYTF

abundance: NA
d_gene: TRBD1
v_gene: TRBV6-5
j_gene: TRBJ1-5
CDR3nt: TGTGCCAGCAGATCACAGGGGGCTGTTCAGCCCCAGCATTTT
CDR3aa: CASRSQGAVQPQHF

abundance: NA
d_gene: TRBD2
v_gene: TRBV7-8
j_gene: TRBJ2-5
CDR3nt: TGTGCCAGCAGCCCGTATAGCGGGGCCGGCGGAGAGACCCAGTACTTC
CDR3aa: CASSPYSGAGGETQYF